This T cell receptor (beta chain) was recorded in a study of T-cell reconstitution after alpha-beta-depleted transplantation in children. The ends lost 4 bases at V and 5 bases at J; junction bases unmatched: 5. The germline V gene encodes CDR1 ENHRY and CDR2 SYGVKD. The CDR3 has 13 residues. This clonotype was picked up many times. Its specificity is unknown. Study findings and constraints: Reported findings indicate that, about two months after transplant, alpha-beta T cells came from several hundred expanded clones, which were derived from non-depleted graft cells.

As it was prepared, the TCRbeta library received unique molecular identifiers. TCRdb redid the calling of the PCR reads with MiXCR, one entry per CDR3 protein. The repertoire holds approximately 190,000 distinct CDR3 sequences, with roughly 8.1% as singletons. This chain connects TRBV10-3 to TRBJ2-7; the match to TRBD1 covers 7 bases. The receptor comes from a male patient between 2 and 10 years old who had a stem cell transplant for acute myeloid leukemia, so the T cells may come from the graft donor. The specimen comprised PBMCs, mostly from graft donor cells, sampled 360 days after TCRalphabeta/CD19-depleted stem cell transplant. The CDR3 loop reads CAISGTGQNEQYF. Here the CDR3 DNA reads TGTGCCATCAGTGGGACAGGACAGAACGAGCAGTACTTC.